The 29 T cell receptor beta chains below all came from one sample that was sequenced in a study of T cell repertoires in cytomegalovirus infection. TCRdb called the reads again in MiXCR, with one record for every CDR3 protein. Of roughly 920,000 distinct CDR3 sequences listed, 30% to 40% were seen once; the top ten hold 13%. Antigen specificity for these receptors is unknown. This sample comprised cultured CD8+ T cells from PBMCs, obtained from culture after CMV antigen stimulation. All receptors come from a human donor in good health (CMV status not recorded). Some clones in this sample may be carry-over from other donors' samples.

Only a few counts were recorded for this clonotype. This CDR3 reads CASSQGWGGRYEQYF. CDR3 sequence (DNA): TGTGCCAGCAGCCAAGGTTGGGGCGGACGCTACGAGCAGTACTTC. The rearrangement uses TRBV14 and TRBJ2-7, with D perhaps TRBD1 (5 bases). Between the trimmed V and J ends, which lost 1 base and 3 bases, there was a span of 13 bases. Germline V gene sequence: CDR1 SGHDN, CDR2 FVKESK. The CDR3 extends over 15 amino acids.

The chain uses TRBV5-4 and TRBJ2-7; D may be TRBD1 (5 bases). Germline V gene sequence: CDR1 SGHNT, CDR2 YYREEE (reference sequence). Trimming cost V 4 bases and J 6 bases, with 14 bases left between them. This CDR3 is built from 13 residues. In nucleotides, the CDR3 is TGTGCCAGCAGCCACCTGACAGTAGGCGAGCAGTACTTC. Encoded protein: CASSHLTVGEQYF. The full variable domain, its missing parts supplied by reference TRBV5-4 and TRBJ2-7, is ETGVTQSPTHLIKTRGQQVTLRCSSQSGHNTVSWYQQALGQGPQFIFQYYREEENGRGNFPPRFSGLQFPNYSSELNVNALELDDSALYLCASSHLTVGEQYFGPGTRLTVT.

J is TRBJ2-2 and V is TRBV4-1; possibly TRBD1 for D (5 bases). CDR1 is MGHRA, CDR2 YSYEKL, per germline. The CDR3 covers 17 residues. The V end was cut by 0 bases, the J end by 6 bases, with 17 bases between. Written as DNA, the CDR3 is TGCGCCAGCAGCCAAGATTGGGGCAGGGCAGTAGCCGGGGAGCTGTTTTTT. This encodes CASSQDWGRAVAGELFF.

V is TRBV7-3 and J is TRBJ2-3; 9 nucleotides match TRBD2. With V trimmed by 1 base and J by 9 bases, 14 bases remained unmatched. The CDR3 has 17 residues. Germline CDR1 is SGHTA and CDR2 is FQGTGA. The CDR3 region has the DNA TGTGCCAGCAGCTTAAGTAGGTTGGGTAGCGGGGGAGCAACGCAGTATTTT. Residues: CASSLSRLGSGGATQYF.

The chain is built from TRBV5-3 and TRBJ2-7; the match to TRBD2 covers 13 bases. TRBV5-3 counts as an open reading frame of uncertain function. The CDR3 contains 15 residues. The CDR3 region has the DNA TGTACCAGCAGCGCGGGACTAGCGGGGACTTACGAGCAGTACGTC. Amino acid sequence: CTSSAGLAGTYEQYV.

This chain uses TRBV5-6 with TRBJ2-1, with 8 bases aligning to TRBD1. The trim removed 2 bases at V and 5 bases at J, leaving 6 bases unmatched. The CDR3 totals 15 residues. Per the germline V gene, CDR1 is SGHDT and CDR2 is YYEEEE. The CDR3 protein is CASSLIRGQDNEQFF. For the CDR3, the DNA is TGTGCCAGCAGCTTAATCAGGGGGCAGGACAATGAGCAGTTCTTC.

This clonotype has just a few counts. The CDR3: CASSLGQAEHYNEQFF. The CDR3 DNA sequence: TGTGCCAGCAGCTTGGGACAGGCTGAGCACTACAATGAGCAGTTCTTC. This chain links TRBV5-4 with TRBJ2-1; perhaps TRBD1 as D (6 bases). The CDR3 length is 16 residues. The germline V and J ends were trimmed by 0 bases and 3 bases, with 13 bases remaining between them. Germline lookup yields CDR1 SGHNT and CDR2 YYREEE (reference sequence).

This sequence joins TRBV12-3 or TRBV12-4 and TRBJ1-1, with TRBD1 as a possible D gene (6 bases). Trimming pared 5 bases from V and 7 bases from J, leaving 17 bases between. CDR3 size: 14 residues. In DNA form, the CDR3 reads TGTGCCAGCAGTCCCACGGGAGGGGGGATTGAAGCTTTCTTT. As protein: CASSPTGGGIEAFF.

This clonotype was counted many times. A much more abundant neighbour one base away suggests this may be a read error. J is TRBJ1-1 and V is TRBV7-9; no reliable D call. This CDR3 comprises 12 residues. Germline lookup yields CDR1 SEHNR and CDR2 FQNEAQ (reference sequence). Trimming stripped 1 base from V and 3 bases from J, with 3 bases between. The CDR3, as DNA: TGTGCCAGCAGCTTAGAGGACACTGAAGCTTTCTTT. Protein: CASSLEDTEAFF.

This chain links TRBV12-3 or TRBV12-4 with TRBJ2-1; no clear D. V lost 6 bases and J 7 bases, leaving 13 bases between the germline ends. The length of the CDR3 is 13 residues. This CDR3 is CASSPLDRNEQFF. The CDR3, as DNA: TGTGCCAGCAGCCCCCTCGATCGGAATGAGCAGTTCTTC.

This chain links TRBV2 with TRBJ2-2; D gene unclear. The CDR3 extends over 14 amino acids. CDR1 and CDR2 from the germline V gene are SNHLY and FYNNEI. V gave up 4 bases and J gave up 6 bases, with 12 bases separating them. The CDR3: CASSVWGWPGELFF. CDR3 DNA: TGTGCCAGCAGTGTTTGGGGATGGCCCGGGGAGCTGTTTTTT. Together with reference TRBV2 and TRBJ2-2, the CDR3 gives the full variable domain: EPEVTQTPSHQVTQMGQEVILRCVPISNHLYFYWYRQILGQKVEFLVSFYNNEISEKSEIFDDQFSVERPDGSNFTLKIRSTKLEDSAMYFCASSVWGWPGELFFGEGSRLTVL.

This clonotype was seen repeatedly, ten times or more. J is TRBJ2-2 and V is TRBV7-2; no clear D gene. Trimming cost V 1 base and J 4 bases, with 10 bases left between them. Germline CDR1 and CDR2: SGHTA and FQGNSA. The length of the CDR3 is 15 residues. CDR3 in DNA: TGTGCCAGCAGCTTAGATGGGCAGATCACCGGGGAGCTGTTTTTT. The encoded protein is CASSLDGQITGELFF.

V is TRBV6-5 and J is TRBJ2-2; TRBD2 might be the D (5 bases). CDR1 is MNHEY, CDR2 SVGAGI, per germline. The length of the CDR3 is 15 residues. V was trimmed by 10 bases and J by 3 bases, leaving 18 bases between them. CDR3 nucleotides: TGTGCCACCAAACACCCGGGAATGGACACCGGGGAGCTGTTTTTT. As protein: CATKHPGMDTGELFF.

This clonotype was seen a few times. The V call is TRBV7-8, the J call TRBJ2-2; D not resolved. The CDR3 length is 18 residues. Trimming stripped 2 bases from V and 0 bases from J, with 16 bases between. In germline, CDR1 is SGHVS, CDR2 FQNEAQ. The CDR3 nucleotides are TGTGCCAGCAGCTTATCGGACGGGCAGATCGCGAACACCGGGGAGCTGTTTTTT. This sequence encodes CASSLSDGQIANTGELFF.

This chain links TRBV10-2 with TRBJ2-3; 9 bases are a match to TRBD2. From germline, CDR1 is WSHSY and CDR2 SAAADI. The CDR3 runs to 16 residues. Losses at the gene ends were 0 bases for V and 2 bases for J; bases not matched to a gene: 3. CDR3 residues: CASSESKRGDTDTQYF. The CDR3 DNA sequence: TGCGCCAGCAGTGAGTCGAAGCGGGGGGACACAGATACGCAGTATTTT.

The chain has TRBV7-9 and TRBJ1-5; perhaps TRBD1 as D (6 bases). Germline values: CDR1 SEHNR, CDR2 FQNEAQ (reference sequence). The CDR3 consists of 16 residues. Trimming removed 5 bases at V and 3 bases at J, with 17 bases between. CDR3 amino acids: CASSPPGQPINQPQHF. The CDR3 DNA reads TGTGCCAGCAGCCCCCCGGGACAACCGATCAATCAGCCCCAGCATTTT.

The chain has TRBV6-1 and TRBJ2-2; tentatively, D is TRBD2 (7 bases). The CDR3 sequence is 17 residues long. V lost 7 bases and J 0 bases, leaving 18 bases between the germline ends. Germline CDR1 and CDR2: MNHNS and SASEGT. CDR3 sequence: CASIPMAGAPNTGELFF. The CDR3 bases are TGTGCCAGCATTCCCATGGCGGGGGCCCCGAACACCGGGGAGCTGTTTTTT.

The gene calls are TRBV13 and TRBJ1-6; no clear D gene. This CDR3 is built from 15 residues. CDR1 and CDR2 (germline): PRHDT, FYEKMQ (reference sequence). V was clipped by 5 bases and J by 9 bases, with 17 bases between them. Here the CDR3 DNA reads TGTGCCAGCAGCCTTTTTACTGGTAAAAGTTCACCCCTCCACTTT. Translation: CASSLFTGKSSPLHF.

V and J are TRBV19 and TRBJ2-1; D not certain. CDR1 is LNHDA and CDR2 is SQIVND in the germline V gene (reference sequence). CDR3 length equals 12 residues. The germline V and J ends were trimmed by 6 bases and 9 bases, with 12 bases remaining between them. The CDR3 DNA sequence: TGTGCCAGTAGACGCCGCCGAGGTGAGCAGTTCTTC. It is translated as CASRRRRGEQFF.

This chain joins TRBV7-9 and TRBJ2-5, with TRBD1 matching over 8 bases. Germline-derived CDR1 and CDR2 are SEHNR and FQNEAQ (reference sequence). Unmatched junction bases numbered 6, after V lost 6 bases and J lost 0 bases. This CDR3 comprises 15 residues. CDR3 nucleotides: TGTGCCAGCAGGACCCGGGACAGGTACCAAGAGACCCAGTACTTC. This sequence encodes CASRTRDRYQETQYF.

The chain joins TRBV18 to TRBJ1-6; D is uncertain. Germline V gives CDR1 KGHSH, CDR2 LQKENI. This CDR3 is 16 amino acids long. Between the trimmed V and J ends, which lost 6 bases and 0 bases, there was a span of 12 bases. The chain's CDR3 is CASSMGRSSYNSPLHF. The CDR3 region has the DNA TGTGCCAGCTCCATGGGGAGGAGCTCCTATAATTCACCCCTCCACTTT.

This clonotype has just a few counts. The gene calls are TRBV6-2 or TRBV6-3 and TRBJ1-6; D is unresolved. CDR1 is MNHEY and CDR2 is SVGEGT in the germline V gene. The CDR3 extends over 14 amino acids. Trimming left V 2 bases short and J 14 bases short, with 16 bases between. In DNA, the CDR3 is TGTGCCAGCAGTTACGGGATGAGGACGTCGTCCCTCCACTTT. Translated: CASSYGMRTSSLHF.

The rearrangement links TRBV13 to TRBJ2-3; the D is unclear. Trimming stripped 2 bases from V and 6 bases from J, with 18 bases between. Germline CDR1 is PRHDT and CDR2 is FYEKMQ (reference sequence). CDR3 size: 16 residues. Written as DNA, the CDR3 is TGTGCCAGCAGCTTACTCGCGGAGCCGGACCGGGATACGCAGTATTTT. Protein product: CASSLLAEPDRDTQYF.

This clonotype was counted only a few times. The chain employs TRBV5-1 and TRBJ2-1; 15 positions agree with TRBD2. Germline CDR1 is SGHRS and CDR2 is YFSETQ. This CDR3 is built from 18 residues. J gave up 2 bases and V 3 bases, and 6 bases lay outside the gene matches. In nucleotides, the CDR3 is TGCGCCAGCAGCTCTAGGACTAGCGGGGGGGTCCCCTACAATGAGCAGTTCTTC. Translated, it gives CASSSRTSGGVPYNEQFF.

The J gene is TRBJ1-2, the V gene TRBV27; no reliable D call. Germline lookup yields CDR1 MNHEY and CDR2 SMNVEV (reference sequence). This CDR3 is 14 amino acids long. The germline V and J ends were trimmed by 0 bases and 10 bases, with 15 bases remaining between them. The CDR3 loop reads CASSLSGLPFDYTF. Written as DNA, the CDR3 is TGTGCCAGCAGTTTATCGGGCCTGCCCTTCGACTACACCTTC.

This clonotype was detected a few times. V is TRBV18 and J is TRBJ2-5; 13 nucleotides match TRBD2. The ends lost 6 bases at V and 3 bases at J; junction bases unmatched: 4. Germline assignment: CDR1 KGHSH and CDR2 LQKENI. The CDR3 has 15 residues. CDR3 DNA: TGTGCCAGCTCCTTCGGACTAGCGGGAGAAGAGACCCAGTACTTC. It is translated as CASSFGLAGEETQYF.

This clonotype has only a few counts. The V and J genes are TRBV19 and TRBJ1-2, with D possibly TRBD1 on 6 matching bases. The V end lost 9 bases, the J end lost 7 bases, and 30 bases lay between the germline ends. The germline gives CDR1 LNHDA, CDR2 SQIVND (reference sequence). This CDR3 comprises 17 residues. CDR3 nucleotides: TGTGCCAGCGGCCCATTAGTGGAATCGGAAGGGGGAGGTGGCTACACCTTC. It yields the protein CASGPLVESEGGGGYTF.

The CDR3 is CASTRGQGYGYTF. Here the CDR3 DNA reads TGTGCCAGCACAAGGGGGCAGGGCTATGGCTACACCTTC. The chain joins TRBV27 to TRBJ1-2, with 7 nucleotides matching TRBD1. V dropped 7 bases and J dropped 4; count of bases not matched to a gene: 6. CDR3 size: 13 residues. Germline-derived CDR1 and CDR2 are MNHEY and SMNVEV (reference sequence).

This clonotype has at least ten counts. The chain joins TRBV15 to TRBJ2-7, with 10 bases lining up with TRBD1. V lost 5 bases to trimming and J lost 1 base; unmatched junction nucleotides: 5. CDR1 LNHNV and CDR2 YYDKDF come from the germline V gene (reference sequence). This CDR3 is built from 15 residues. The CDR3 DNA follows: TGTGCCACCAGCCCCGACAGGGGGCTGTCCTACGAGCAGTACGTC. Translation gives CATSPDRGLSYEQYV.